Listed below are T cell receptor beta chains from one sample, sequenced in a study of blood T cell repertoires in COVID-19. This table comes from immunoSEQ multiplex PCR, and its TCRdb copy is limited to in-frame clones, with some not included. The sample carries a few hundred thousand clones, roughly 86% recorded once. Sequencing used PBMCs or T cells enriched from blood (not recorded which). All receptors derive from a man in his late teens or twenties with acute COVID-19. The CDR3 runs from the conserved cysteine through the conserved F or W. Fields, in order: clone size, J gene, V gene, D gene, CDR3 protein, CDR3 DNA. A D gene is named only where the DNA matches it firmly. Where a row states a size, it is once, few, many or the class of an expanded clone; other rows omit it.

abundance: -
j_gene: TRBJ1-1
v_gene: TRBV12-3/TRBV12-4
d_gene: -
CDR3aa: CASSPLRNTEAFF
CDR3nt: TGTGCCAGCAGTCCCCTACGGAACACTGAAGCTTTCTTT

abundance: -
j_gene: TRBJ2-1
v_gene: TRBV30
d_gene: TRBD2
CDR3aa: CAWSLGLAGAAEQFF
CDR3nt: TGTGCCTGGAGTTTAGGGCTAGCGGGAGCAGCTGAGCAGTTCTTC

abundance: once
j_gene: TRBJ1-3
v_gene: TRBV28
d_gene: -
CDR3aa: CASSFATFVSGNTIYF
CDR3nt: TGTGCCAGCAGTTTTGCCACTTTTGTATCTGGAAACACCATATATTTT

abundance: -
j_gene: TRBJ2-3
v_gene: TRBV5-4
d_gene: -
CDR3aa: CASSSQGRDTQYF
CDR3nt: TGTGCCAGCAGCTCCCAGGGTAGGGATACGCAGTATTTT

abundance: -
j_gene: TRBJ1-5
v_gene: TRBV12-5
d_gene: TRBD1
CDR3aa: CASGLGQGGLQPQHF
CDR3nt: TGTGCTAGTGGTTTGGGACAGGGTGGTTTACAGCCCCAGCATTTT

abundance: -
j_gene: TRBJ2-1
v_gene: TRBV6-5
d_gene: TRBD2
CDR3aa: CASSLLAGGPGKFF
CDR3nt: TGTGCCAGCAGTTTATTAGCGGGAGGCCCCGGGAAGTTCTTC

abundance: -
j_gene: TRBJ1-5
v_gene: TRBV2
d_gene: TRBD1
CDR3aa: CASSAIQGASGNQPQHF
CDR3nt: TGTGCCAGCAGCGCTATACAGGGGGCTAGTGGCAATCAGCCCCAGCATTTT

abundance: -
j_gene: TRBJ2-2
v_gene: TRBV30
d_gene: TRBD2
CDR3aa: CAWSPGLAGPGELFF
CDR3nt: TGTGCCTGGAGTCCGGGACTAGCGGGACCCGGGGAGCTGTTTTTT

abundance: -
j_gene: TRBJ2-3
v_gene: TRBV3-1/TRBV3-2
d_gene: TRBD2
CDR3aa: CASSQPRTSGSSDTQYF
CDR3nt: TGTGCCAGCAGCCAACCCAGGACTAGCGGGAGTTCAGATACGCAGTATTTT

abundance: -
j_gene: TRBJ2-7
v_gene: TRBV9
d_gene: TRBD2
CDR3aa: CASSVGLAETYEQYF
CDR3nt: TGTGCCAGCAGCGTAGGACTAGCGGAGACCTACGAGCAGTACTTC

abundance: -
j_gene: TRBJ2-7
v_gene: TRBV27
d_gene: TRBD2
CDR3aa: CASSFTGLAGDEQYF
CDR3nt: TGTGCCAGCAGTTTCACGGGACTAGCGGGAGACGAGCAGTACTTC

abundance: once
j_gene: TRBJ2-2
v_gene: TRBV11-2
d_gene: -
CDR3aa: CASSLGLELTGELFF
CDR3nt: TGTGCCAGCAGCTTAGGACTAGAGCTCACCGGGGAGCTGTTTTTT

abundance: -
j_gene: TRBJ2-7
v_gene: TRBV30
d_gene: TRBD1
CDR3aa: CAWSLQQGPYEQYF
CDR3nt: TGTGCCTGGAGCCTACAACAGGGGCCCTACGAGCAGTACTTC

abundance: -
j_gene: TRBJ2-3
v_gene: TRBV15
d_gene: TRBD2
CDR3aa: CATSGGRGTDTQYF
CDR3nt: TGTGCCACCAGCGGCGGGAGGGGCACAGATACGCAGTATTTT

abundance: -
j_gene: TRBJ2-3
v_gene: TRBV4-1
d_gene: -
CDR3aa: CASSEGYTSTDTQYF
CDR3nt: TGCGCCAGCAGCGAGGGCTATACTAGCACAGATACGCAGTATTTT

abundance: -
j_gene: TRBJ2-1
v_gene: TRBV5-6
d_gene: -
CDR3aa: CASSLYTLVSNEQFF
CDR3nt: TGTGCCAGCAGCTTGTACACCCTAGTTAGCAATGAGCAGTTCTTC

abundance: few
j_gene: TRBJ2-5
v_gene: TRBV5-1
d_gene: TRBD2
CDR3aa: CASSQGLAGVEETQYF
CDR3nt: TGCGCCAGCAGCCAGGGACTAGCGGGAGTGGAGGAGACCCAGTACTTC

abundance: -
j_gene: TRBJ2-2
v_gene: TRBV7-2
d_gene: TRBD2
CDR3aa: CASSPVRGSGSSGELFF
CDR3nt: TGTGCCAGCAGCCCCGTCCGGGGTAGCGGGAGCTCCGGGGAGCTGTTTTTT

abundance: -
j_gene: TRBJ2-1
v_gene: TRBV10-3
d_gene: TRBD2
CDR3aa: CAISEGSSGSNEQFF
CDR3nt: TGTGCCATCAGTGAGGGGTCTAGCGGGAGCAATGAGCAGTTCTTC

abundance: -
j_gene: TRBJ1-4
v_gene: TRBV7-9
d_gene: TRBD1
CDR3aa: CASTRGPNEKLFF
CDR3nt: TGTGCCAGCACAAGGGGGCCTAATGAAAAACTGTTTTTT

abundance: -
j_gene: TRBJ2-6
v_gene: TRBV19
d_gene: -
CDR3aa: CASSIGQGTISGANVLTF
CDR3nt: TGTGCCAGTAGTATCGGGCAGGGAACGATCTCTGGGGCCAACGTCCTGACTTTC

abundance: -
j_gene: TRBJ2-5
v_gene: TRBV11-3
d_gene: TRBD2
CDR3aa: CASSLVREGETQYF
CDR3nt: TGTGCCAGCAGCTTGGTACGGGAGGGAGAGACCCAGTACTTC

abundance: -
j_gene: TRBJ1-1
v_gene: TRBV28
d_gene: TRBD1
CDR3aa: CASSLLDRLNTEAFF
CDR3nt: TGTGCCAGCAGTTTATTGGACAGGTTAAACACTGAAGCTTTCTTT

abundance: -
j_gene: TRBJ2-7
v_gene: TRBV5-6
d_gene: -
CDR3aa: CASSLSGVDYEQYF
CDR3nt: TGTGCCAGCAGCTTGTCGGGGGTCGACTACGAGCAGTACTTC

abundance: -
j_gene: TRBJ2-2
v_gene: TRBV6-5
d_gene: TRBD1
CDR3aa: CASSYHGTDERGELFF
CDR3nt: TGTGCCAGCAGTTACCACGGGACAGACGAACGGGGGGAGCTGTTTTTT

abundance: -
j_gene: TRBJ1-2
v_gene: TRBV7-2
d_gene: -
CDR3aa: CASSLGHRNYGYTF
CDR3nt: TGTGCCAGCAGCTTAGGGCACAGGAACTATGGCTACACCTTC

abundance: once
j_gene: TRBJ1-5
v_gene: TRBV2
d_gene: -
CDR3aa: CASSESPSQEHF
CDR3nt: TGTGCCAGCAGTGAATCGCCCAGCCAGGAGCATTTT

abundance: -
j_gene: TRBJ2-2
v_gene: TRBV27
d_gene: -
CDR3aa: CASSLGGTGELFF
CDR3nt: TGTGCCAGCAGTTTAGGAGGGACCGGGGAGCTGTTTTTT

abundance: -
j_gene: TRBJ2-1
v_gene: TRBV3-1/TRBV3-2
d_gene: -
CDR3aa: CASSQGYSNEQFF
CDR3nt: TGTGCCAGCAGCCAAGGATATAGCAATGAGCAGTTCTTC

abundance: -
j_gene: TRBJ2-4
v_gene: TRBV29-1
d_gene: -
CDR3aa: CSVEDVWTGKNIQYF
CDR3nt: TGCAGCGTTGAAGACGTTTGGACGGGGAAGAACATTCAGTACTTC

abundance: -
j_gene: TRBJ2-1
v_gene: TRBV9
d_gene: TRBD2
CDR3aa: CASSTQREGSYNEQFF
CDR3nt: TGTGCCAGCAGCACCCAGCGGGAGGGGTCTTACAATGAGCAGTTCTTC

abundance: -
j_gene: TRBJ2-1
v_gene: TRBV29-1
d_gene: -
CDR3aa: CSVGGRQDVSYNEQFF
CDR3nt: TGCAGCGTTGGAGGGAGACAGGACGTGTCCTACAATGAGCAGTTCTTC

abundance: -
j_gene: TRBJ2-7
v_gene: TRBV27
d_gene: -
CDR3aa: CASSSGSGGYEQYF
CDR3nt: TGTGCCAGCAGTTCCGGGAGCGGTGGGTACGAGCAGTACTTC

abundance: -
j_gene: TRBJ1-1
v_gene: TRBV27
d_gene: -
CDR3aa: CASSSHDRLSAKAFF
CDR3nt: TGTGCCAGCAGTTCCCATGACCGCTTATCAGCGAAAGCTTTCTTT

abundance: -
j_gene: TRBJ2-1
v_gene: TRBV7-9
d_gene: -
CDR3aa: CASSLAHRIREFF
CDR3nt: TGTGCCAGCAGCTTAGCGCATAGGATCCGGGAGTTCTTC